This TCR beta chain is drawn from a study of PD-L1 blockade in urothelial cancer. Spike-ins of synthetic TCR analog templates went into each PCR. The method was immunoSEQ multiplex PCR; TCRdb's version includes in-frame clones alone and lacks a portion of them. The repertoire holds 100,000 or so clones, with 70% to 85% as singletons. The CDR3 length is 16 residues. CDR1 is SGHTA and CDR2 is FQGNSA in the germline V gene. Deletions cut 6 bases from V and 0 bases from J, with 15 bases between. Each individual provided 1 to 8 samples (taken pretreatment and on-treatment). Material: PBMCs, obtained around atezolizumab (anti-PD-L1) treatment. The chain links TRBV7-2 to TRBJ1-3; D remains unclear. The clonotype comes from a man between 50 and 59 years old with urothelial cancer. Here the CDR3 reads CASSHEGTVSGNTIYF. CDR3 DNA sequence: TGTGCCAGCAGTCACGAGGGAACAGTCTCTGGAAACACCATATATTTT.